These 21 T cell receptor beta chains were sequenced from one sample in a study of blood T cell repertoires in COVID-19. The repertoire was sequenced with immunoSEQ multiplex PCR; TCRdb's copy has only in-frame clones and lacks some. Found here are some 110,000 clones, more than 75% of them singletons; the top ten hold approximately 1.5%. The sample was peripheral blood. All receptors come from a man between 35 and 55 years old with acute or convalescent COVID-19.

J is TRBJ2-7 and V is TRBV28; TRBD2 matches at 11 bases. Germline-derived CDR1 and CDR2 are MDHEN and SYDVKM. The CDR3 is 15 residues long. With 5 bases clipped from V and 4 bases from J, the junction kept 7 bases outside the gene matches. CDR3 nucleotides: TGTGCCAGCAGTGCCTTTACTAGCGGGAGTTACGAGCAGTACTTC. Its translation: CASSAFTSGSYEQYF.

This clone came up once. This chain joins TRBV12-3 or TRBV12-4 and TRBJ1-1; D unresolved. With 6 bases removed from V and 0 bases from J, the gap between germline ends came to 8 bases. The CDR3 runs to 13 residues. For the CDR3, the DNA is TGTGCCAGCAGGTCGAGAATGAACACTGAAGCTTTCTTT. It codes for CASRSRMNTEAFF.

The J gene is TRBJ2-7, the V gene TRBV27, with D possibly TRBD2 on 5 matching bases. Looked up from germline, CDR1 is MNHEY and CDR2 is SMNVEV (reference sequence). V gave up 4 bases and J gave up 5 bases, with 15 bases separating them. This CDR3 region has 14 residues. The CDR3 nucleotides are TGTGCCAGCAGTTCTCGCAGACTACGCCACGAGCAGTACTTC. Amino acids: CASSSRRLRHEQYF.

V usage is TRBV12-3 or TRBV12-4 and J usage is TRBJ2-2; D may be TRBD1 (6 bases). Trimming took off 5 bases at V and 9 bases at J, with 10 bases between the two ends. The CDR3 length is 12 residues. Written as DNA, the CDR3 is TGTGCCAGCAGTAGGGGGATATGGGAGCTGTTTTTT. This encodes CASSRGIWELFF.

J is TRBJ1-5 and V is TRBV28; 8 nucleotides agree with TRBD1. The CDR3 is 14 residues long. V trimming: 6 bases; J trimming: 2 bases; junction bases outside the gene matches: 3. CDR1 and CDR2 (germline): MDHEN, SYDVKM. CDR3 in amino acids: CASRTTGGNQPQHF. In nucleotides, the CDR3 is TGTGCCAGCAGAACGACAGGGGGCAATCAGCCCCAGCATTTT.

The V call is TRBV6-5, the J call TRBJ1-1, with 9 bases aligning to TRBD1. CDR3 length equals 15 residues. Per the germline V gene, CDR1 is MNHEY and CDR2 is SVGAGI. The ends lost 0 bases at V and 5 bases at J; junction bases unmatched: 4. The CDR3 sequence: CASSYSTGTGTEAFF. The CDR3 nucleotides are TGTGCCAGCAGTTACTCAACCGGGACAGGGACTGAAGCTTTCTTT.

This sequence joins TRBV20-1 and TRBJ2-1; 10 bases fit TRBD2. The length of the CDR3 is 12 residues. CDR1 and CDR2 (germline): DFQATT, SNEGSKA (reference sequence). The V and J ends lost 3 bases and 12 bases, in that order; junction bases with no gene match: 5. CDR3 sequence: CSASRTSGRQFF. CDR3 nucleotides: TGCAGTGCTAGTAGGACTAGCGGTCGGCAGTTCTTC.

The CDR3, as DNA: TGTGCCAGCAGCATGGACACGAACACTGAAGCTTTCTTT. This codes for CASSMDTNTEAFF. The V call is TRBV28, the J call TRBJ1-1; TRBD1 might be the D (5 bases). This CDR3 spans 13 amino acids. Trimming removed 6 bases from V and 1 base from J, with 9 bases in between. In germline, CDR1 is MDHEN, CDR2 SYDVKM.

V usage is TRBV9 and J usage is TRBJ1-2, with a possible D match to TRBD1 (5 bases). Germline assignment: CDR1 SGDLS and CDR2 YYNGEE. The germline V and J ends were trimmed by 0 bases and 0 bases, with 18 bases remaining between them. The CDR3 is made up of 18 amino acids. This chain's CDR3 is CASSVESTDHPSNYGYTF. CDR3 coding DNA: TGTGCCAGCAGCGTAGAATCGACAGATCACCCCTCTAACTATGGCTACACCTTC. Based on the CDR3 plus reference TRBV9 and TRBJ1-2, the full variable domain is DSGVTQTPKHLITATGQRVTLRCSPRSGDLSVYWYQQSLDQGLQFLIQYYNGEERAKGNILERFSAQQFPDLHSELNLSSLELGDSALYFCASSVESTDHPSNYGYTFGSGTRLTVV.

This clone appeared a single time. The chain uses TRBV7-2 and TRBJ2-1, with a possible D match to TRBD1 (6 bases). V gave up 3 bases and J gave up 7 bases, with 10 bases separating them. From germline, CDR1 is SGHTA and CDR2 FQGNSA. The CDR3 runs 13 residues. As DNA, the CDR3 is TGTGCCAGCAGCTTCTCTAGGGGGAATGAGCAGTTCTTC. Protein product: CASSFSRGNEQFF.

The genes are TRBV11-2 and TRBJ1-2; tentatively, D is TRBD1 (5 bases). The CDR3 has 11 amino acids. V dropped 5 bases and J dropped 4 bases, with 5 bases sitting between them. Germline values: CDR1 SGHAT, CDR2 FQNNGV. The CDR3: CASSQGYGYTF. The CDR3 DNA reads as TGTGCCAGCAGCCAGGGCTATGGCTACACCTTC. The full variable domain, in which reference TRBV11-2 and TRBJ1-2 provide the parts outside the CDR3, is EAGVAQSPRYKIIEKRQSVAFWCNPISGHATLYWYQQILGQGPKLLIQFQNNGVVDDSQLPKDRFSAERLKGVDSTLKIQPAKLEDSAVYLCASSQGYGYTFGSGTRLTVV.

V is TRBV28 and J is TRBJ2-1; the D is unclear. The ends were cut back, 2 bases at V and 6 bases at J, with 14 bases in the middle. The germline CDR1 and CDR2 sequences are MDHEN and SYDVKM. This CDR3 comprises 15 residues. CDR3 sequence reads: CASSLIGFRGNEQFF. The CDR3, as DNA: TGTGCCAGCAGTTTAATTGGGTTTCGCGGCAATGAGCAGTTCTTC.

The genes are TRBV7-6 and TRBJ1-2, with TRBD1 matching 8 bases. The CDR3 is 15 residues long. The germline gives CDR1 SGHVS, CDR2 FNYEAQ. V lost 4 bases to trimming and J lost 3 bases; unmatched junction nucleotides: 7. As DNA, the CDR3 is TGTGCCAGCAGCTCAAGACAGGGGTTGGACTATGGCTACACCTTC. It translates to CASSSRQGLDYGYTF.

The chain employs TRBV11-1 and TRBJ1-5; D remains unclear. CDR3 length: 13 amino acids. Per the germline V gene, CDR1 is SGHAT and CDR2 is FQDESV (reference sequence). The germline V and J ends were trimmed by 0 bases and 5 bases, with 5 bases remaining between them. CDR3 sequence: CASSLAADQPQHF. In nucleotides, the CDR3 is TGTGCCAGCAGCTTAGCGGCGGATCAGCCCCAGCATTTT.

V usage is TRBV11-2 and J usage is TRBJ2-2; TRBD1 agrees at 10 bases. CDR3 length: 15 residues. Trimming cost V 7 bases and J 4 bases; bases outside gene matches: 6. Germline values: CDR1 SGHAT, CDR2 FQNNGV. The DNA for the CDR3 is TGTGCCAGCACCCCCGGGACAGGGGTCACCGGGGAGCTGTTTTTT. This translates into CASTPGTGVTGELFF. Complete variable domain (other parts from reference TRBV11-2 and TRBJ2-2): EAGVAQSPRYKIIEKRQSVAFWCNPISGHATLYWYQQILGQGPKLLIQFQNNGVVDDSQLPKDRFSAERLKGVDSTLKIQPAKLEDSAVYLCASTPGTGVTGELFFGEGSRLTVL.

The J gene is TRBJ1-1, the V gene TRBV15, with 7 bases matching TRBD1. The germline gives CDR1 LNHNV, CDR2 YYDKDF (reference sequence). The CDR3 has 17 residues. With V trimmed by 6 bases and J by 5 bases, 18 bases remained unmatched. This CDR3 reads CATRSGGRGRRNTEAFF. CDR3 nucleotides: TGTGCCACCAGATCCGGAGGTAGGGGGCGCCGGAATACTGAAGCTTTCTTT.

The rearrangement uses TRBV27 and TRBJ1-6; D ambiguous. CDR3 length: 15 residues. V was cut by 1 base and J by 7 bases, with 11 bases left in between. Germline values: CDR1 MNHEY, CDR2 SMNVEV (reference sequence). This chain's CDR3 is CASSLLGAENSPLHF. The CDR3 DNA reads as TGTGCCAGCAGTTTATTGGGAGCAGAGAATTCACCCCTCCACTTT.

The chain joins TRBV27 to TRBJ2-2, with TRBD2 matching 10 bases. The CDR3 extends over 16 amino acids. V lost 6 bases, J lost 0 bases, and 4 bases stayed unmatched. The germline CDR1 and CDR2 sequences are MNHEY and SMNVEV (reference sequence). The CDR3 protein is CASRTSGLSNTGELFF. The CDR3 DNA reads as TGTGCCAGCAGGACTAGCGGGCTCTCGAACACCGGGGAGCTGTTTTTT.

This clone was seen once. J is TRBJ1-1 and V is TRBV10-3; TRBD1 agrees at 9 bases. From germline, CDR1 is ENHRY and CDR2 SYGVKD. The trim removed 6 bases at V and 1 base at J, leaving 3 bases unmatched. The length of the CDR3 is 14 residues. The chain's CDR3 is CAISRTGENTEAFF. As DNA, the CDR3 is TGTGCCATCAGCCGGACAGGGGAGAACACTGAAGCTTTCTTT.

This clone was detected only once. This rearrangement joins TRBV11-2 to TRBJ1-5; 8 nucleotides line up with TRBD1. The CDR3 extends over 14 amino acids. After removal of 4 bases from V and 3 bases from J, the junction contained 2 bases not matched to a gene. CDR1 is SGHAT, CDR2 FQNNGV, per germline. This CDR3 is CASSYRGSNQPQHF. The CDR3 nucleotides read TGTGCCAGCAGCTACAGGGGGTCCAATCAGCCCCAGCATTTT.

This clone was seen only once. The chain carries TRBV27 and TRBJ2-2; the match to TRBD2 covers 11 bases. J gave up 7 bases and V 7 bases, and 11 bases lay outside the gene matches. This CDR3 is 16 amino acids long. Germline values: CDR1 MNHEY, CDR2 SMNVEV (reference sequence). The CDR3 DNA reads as TGTGCCAGCACGAACTTAGCGGGGGGGCGGAACGGGGAGCTGTTTTTT. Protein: CASTNLAGGRNGELFF.